What follows describes a single T cell receptor (beta chain). Source study methods: Estimated nucleated cell counts came from reference gene primer amplification. Profiling relied on immunoSEQ multiplex PCR, and the TCRdb table lists in-frame clones only, not all of them. D and trimming come from the DNA, and the V and J calls and clone size come from that table. Here the sample spans about 92,000 clones, around 90% being singletons. Germline values: CDR1 KGHDR, CDR2 SFDVKD. There are 18 residues in the CDR3. The ends lost 3 bases at V and 3 bases at J; junction bases unmatched: 9. The sample originates from a study of blood T cell repertoires in COVID-19. Study background: Specimens from acute and convalescent COVID-19 originated in the United States, Italy and Spain. From T cells, B-cell-depleted T cells, or PBMCs came the material, which was cDNA or gDNA.

A Seattle source enrolled patients during active infection and followed them longitudinally. The sequence was collected from a woman aged 55-69 years with COVID-19, enrolled during active disease. What was sequenced was peripheral blood. The rearrangement uses TRBV24-1 and TRBJ2-3; 12 positions agree with TRBD1. The CDR3 nucleotides are TGTGCCACCAGTGATACCGGGACAGGGGGCCGGGGGACAGATACGCAGTATTTT. This encodes CATSDTGTGGRGTDTQYF.